These 30 T cell receptor beta chains were sequenced from one sample in a study of T cell responses to AZD1222 COVID-19 vaccine. Assay: immunoSEQ multiplex PCR; the TCRdb copy retains only in-frame clones and omits some. The profile shows over 100,000 clones, 85% to 90% of them singletons. The material was peripheral blood, obtained on day 0 of AZD1222 vaccination. These receptors all stem from an adult in good health.

The rearrangement joins TRBV5-1 to TRBJ1-2; a weak D match, TRBD1 (6 bases). With 4 bases removed from V and 3 bases from J, the gap between germline ends came to 16 bases. This CDR3 has 15 residues. Germline lookup yields CDR1 SGHRS and CDR2 YFSETQ. CDR3 sequence: CASSRGGGSDYGYTF. The CDR3 DNA reads as TGCGCCAGCAGCAGAGGGGGAGGTTCCGACTATGGCTACACCTTC.

The CDR3 DNA follows: TGTGCCAGCAGCTTGGGACATTCGGGGAACACTGAAGCTTTCTTT. This sequence encodes CASSLGHSGNTEAFF. The rearrangement links TRBV9 to TRBJ1-1; a possible D gene is TRBD1 (6 bases). CDR3 length: 15 residues. Germline V gives CDR1 SGDLS, CDR2 YYNGEE. Trimming pared 4 bases from V and 1 base from J, leaving 14 bases between.

V usage is TRBV4-2 and J usage is TRBJ2-5, with TRBD2 matching 7 bases. This CDR3 has 15 amino acids. V trimming: 1 base; J trimming: 6 bases; junction bases outside the gene matches: 8. Looked up from germline, CDR1 is LGHNA and CDR2 is YNFKEQ. CDR3 amino acids: CASSQASSSGQTQYF. CDR3 in DNA: TGTGCCAGCAGCCAAGCTTCAAGTAGCGGGCAGACCCAGTACTTC.

This chain connects TRBV4-1 to TRBJ2-7, with TRBD2 matching over 9 bases. The CDR3 runs 17 residues. Germline assignment: CDR1 MGHRA and CDR2 YSYEKL. V dropped 2 bases and J dropped 0; count of bases not matched to a gene: 8. The CDR3 is CASSQSKFSGSSYEQYF. The CDR3 nucleotides read TGCGCCAGCAGCCAAAGCAAGTTTAGCGGGAGCTCCTACGAGCAGTACTTC.

The V call is TRBV15, the J call TRBJ2-3, with D perhaps matching TRBD2 (6 bases). The germline V and J ends were trimmed by 2 bases and 2 bases, with 11 bases remaining between them. The CDR3 is made up of 15 amino acids. CDR1 is LNHNV, CDR2 YYDKDF, per germline (reference sequence). The CDR3 here is CATSRWGEHTDTQYF. The CDR3 bases are TGTGCCACCAGCAGATGGGGGGAGCACACAGATACGCAGTATTTT. The full variable domain, completed using reference TRBV15 and TRBJ2-3, is DAMVIQNPRYQVTQFGKPVTLSCSQTLNHNVMYWYQQKSSQAPKLLFHYYDKDFNNEADTPDNFQSRRPNTSFCFLDIRSPGLGDTAMYLCATSRWGEHTDTQYFGPGTRLTVL.

The chain joins TRBV19 to TRBJ1-1; TRBD1 matches at 7 bases. With V trimmed by 7 bases and J by 0 bases, 11 bases remained unmatched. The V gene's germline CDR1 is LNHDA and CDR2 SQIVND (reference sequence). The CDR3 spans 16 residues. The DNA of the CDR3 is TGTGCCAGTAACCAGCAGGGGCAGGGGGTGAACACTGAAGCTTTCTTT. It encodes CASNQQGQGVNTEAFF.

The V call is TRBV7-3, the J call TRBJ1-1; D is uncertain. Per germline, CDR1 SGHTA and CDR2 FQGTGA. This CDR3 region has 13 residues. The V end lost 3 bases, the J end lost 3 bases, and 8 bases lay between the germline ends. The CDR3, as DNA: TGTGCCAGCAGCTTTACTCGGGACACTGAAGCTTTCTTT. This gives the protein CASSFTRDTEAFF.

The rearrangement uses TRBV4-1 and TRBJ2-2, with D possibly TRBD2 on 5 matching bases. The length of the CDR3 is 17 residues. V dropped 1 base and J dropped 4 bases, with 16 bases sitting between them. CDR1 is MGHRA, CDR2 YSYEKL, per germline. CDR3 nucleotides: TGCGCCAGCAGCCAAGGGGCCGCATTCCGGGGCACCGGGGAGCTGTTTTTT. As protein: CASSQGAAFRGTGELFF.

This clone was seen only once. This chain links TRBV7-9 with TRBJ1-4; 7 bases line up with TRBD1. Germline loops: CDR1 SEHNR, CDR2 FQNEAQ (reference sequence). The CDR3 totals 16 residues. V dropped 4 bases and J dropped 5; count of bases not matched to a gene: 10. The CDR3 region is CASSSGTGTENEKLFF. CDR3 nucleotide sequence: TGTGCCAGCAGCTCTGGAACCGGGACAGAAAATGAAAAACTGTTTTTT.

This chain connects TRBV4-1 to TRBJ2-7, with 12 bases fitting TRBD2. Germline V lookup: CDR1 MGHRA, CDR2 YSYEKL. Unmatched junction bases numbered 7, after V lost 1 base and J lost 0 bases. This CDR3 has 18 amino acids. CDR3 in amino acids: CASSQVALTSGSSYEQYF. The CDR3 DNA is TGCGCCAGCAGCCAAGTGGCCCTGACTAGCGGGAGCTCCTACGAGCAGTACTTC.

The rearrangement joins TRBV2 to TRBJ2-2; D remains ambiguous. Germline V gene lookup returns CDR1 SNHLY and CDR2 FYNNEI. CDR3 length equals 16 residues. The germline V and J ends were trimmed by 4 bases and 4 bases, with 16 bases remaining between them. The CDR3 region has the DNA TGTGCCAGCAGTGGCAACACGCAGCCGGGCACCGGGGAGCTGTTTTTT. Protein: CASSGNTQPGTGELFF.

The J gene is TRBJ1-2, the V gene TRBV6-5; 7 bases align to TRBD1. Unmatched junction bases numbered 5, after V lost 5 bases and J lost 2 bases. This CDR3 comprises 14 residues. CDR1 is MNHEY and CDR2 is SVGAGI in the germline V gene. The CDR3 nucleotides read TGTGCCAGCAGTAGGACAGGCACAAACTATGGCTACACCTTC. This gives the protein CASSRTGTNYGYTF.

The rearrangement joins TRBV2 to TRBJ2-3, with a possible D match to TRBD2 (6 bases). Trimming took off 7 bases at V and 1 base at J, with 15 bases between the two ends. Germline-derived CDR1 and CDR2 are SNHLY and FYNNEI. The CDR3 totals 15 residues. CDR3 sequence (DNA): TGTGCCAGCACCCGAGGAGGAGGGGGCACAGATACGCAGTATTTT. Residues: CASTRGGGGTDTQYF.

The gene calls are TRBV6-5 and TRBJ2-5, with D perhaps TRBD1 (6 bases). V shed 1 base and J shed 5 bases, with 11 bases lying between them. Germline V gene lookup returns CDR1 MNHEY and CDR2 SVGAGI. The CDR3 has 14 residues. Written as DNA, the CDR3 is TGTGCCAGCAGTTACTACAGGGTTAGGGAGACCCAGTACTTC. Its translation is CASSYYRVRETQYF.

V and J are TRBV28 and TRBJ2-3; D tentatively fits TRBD1 or TRBD2 (5 bases each). Germline loops: CDR1 MDHEN, CDR2 SYDVKM. Trimming left V 5 bases short and J 1 base short, with 16 bases between. The CDR3 consists of 16 residues. The chain's CDR3 is CASSTYTRGRTDTQYF. Here the CDR3 DNA reads TGTGCCAGCAGTACCTATACTAGGGGACGCACAGATACGCAGTATTTT.

J is TRBJ2-2 and V is TRBV19; 13 positions match TRBD2. Germline V CDR1 and CDR2: LNHDA, SQIVND (reference sequence). This CDR3 has 19 amino acids. V was clipped by 5 bases and J by 7 bases; unmatched bases: 16. As DNA, the CDR3 is TGTGCCAGTAGTCTCACCTCACTAGCGGGGGGGCAACTGGTCGGGGAGCTGTTTTTT. Encoded protein: CASSLTSLAGGQLVGELFF.

The rearrangement joins TRBV18 to TRBJ1-1, with TRBD1 as a possible D gene (5 bases). The CDR3 has 15 residues. V lost 3 bases and J lost 4, with 15 bases in between. Germline V gene data show CDR1 as KGHSH and CDR2 as LQKENI. The CDR3 protein is CASSPGASGGTEAFF. Written as DNA, the CDR3 is TGTGCCAGCTCACCCGGCGCGTCTGGGGGCACTGAAGCTTTCTTT.

The rearrangement joins TRBV6-6 to TRBJ2-3; TRBD2 matches at 12 bases. Germline V gene sequence: CDR1 MNHNY, CDR2 SVGAGI (reference sequence). With V trimmed by 6 bases and J by 0 bases, 1 base remained unmatched. The CDR3 is 15 residues long. The CDR3 is CASRLAGGSTDTQYF. The CDR3 coding sequence is TGTGCCAGCAGACTAGCGGGAGGTAGCACAGATACGCAGTATTTT.

CDR3 protein: CASSPEGAISSGANVLTF. The DNA for the CDR3 is TGTGCCAGCAGCCCGGAGGGGGCCATAAGCTCTGGGGCCAACGTCCTGACTTTC. The gene calls are TRBV5-5 and TRBJ2-6; possibly TRBD1 for D (7 bases). V shed 4 bases and J shed 0 bases, with 17 bases lying between them. The CDR3 length is 18 residues. Germline CDR1 SGHKS, CDR2 YYEKEE (reference sequence).

The genes are TRBV10-3 and TRBJ2-2; D might be TRBD1 (5 bases). Germline assignment: CDR1 ENHRY and CDR2 SYGVKD. The CDR3 covers 13 residues. The germline V and J ends were trimmed by 5 bases and 6 bases, with 10 bases remaining between them. The CDR3 is CAISKTEPGELFF. CDR3 in DNA: TGTGCCATCAGTAAGACAGAACCCGGGGAGCTGTTTTTT.

This clone came up once. V gene TRBV5-1 combines with J gene TRBJ1-6; 9 bases align to TRBD1. The germline V gene has CDR1 SGHRS and CDR2 YFSETQ. The CDR3 totals 16 residues. V shed 4 bases and J 6 bases; nucleotides not matched to a gene: 8. The DNA for the CDR3 is TGCGCCAGCAGCAATACCGGGACAGGGAGTAATTCACCCCTCCACTTT. Translated, it gives CASSNTGTGSNSPLHF.

The J gene is TRBJ1-2, the V gene TRBV7-9; tentative D call: TRBD1 (5 bases). The germline V gene encodes CDR1 SEHNR and CDR2 FQNEAQ (reference sequence). Trimming cost V 5 bases and J 5 bases, with 18 bases left between them. CDR3 length: 15 amino acids. CDR3 residues: CASSPTEPLRYGYTF. The CDR3 DNA follows: TGTGCCAGCAGCCCGACAGAACCGCTTAGGTATGGCTACACCTTC. Filled out from reference TRBV7-9 and TRBJ1-2, the complete variable domain reads DTGVSQNPRHKITKRGQNVTFRCDPISEHNRLYWYRQTLGQGPEFLTYFQNEAQLEKSRLLSDRFSAERPKGSFSTLEIQRTEQGDSAMYLCASSPTEPLRYGYTFGSGTRLTVV.

This chain links TRBV11-3 with TRBJ2-3; D is ambiguous. CDR3 length: 15 amino acids. Trimming left V 2 bases short and J 2 bases short, with 11 bases between. The V gene's germline CDR1 is SGHNT and CDR2 YENEEA. The CDR3, as DNA: TGTGCCAGCAGCTTAAGTTGGCAGGCCACAGATACGCAGTATTTT. It encodes CASSLSWQATDTQYF. The full variable domain, in which reference TRBV11-3 and TRBJ2-3 provide the parts outside the CDR3, is EAGVVQSPRYKIIEKKQPVAFWCNPISGHNTLYWYLQNLGQGPELLIRYENEEAVDDSQLPKDRFSAERLKGVDSTLKIQPAELGDSAVYLCASSLSWQATDTQYFGPGTRLTVL.

The chain uses TRBV7-2 and TRBJ1-3; D unresolved. CDR1 and CDR2 (germline): SGHTA, FQGNSA. V was clipped by 3 bases and J by 4 bases, with 7 bases between them. This CDR3 is 13 amino acids long. The CDR3 coding sequence is TGTGCCAGCAGCTTCGCTTGGGGAAACACCATATATTTT. It is translated as CASSFAWGNTIYF.

This sequence joins TRBV27 and TRBJ1-1; no definite D call. Germline CDR1 and CDR2: MNHEY and SMNVEV (reference sequence). The V end was cut by 2 bases, the J end by 12 bases, with 16 bases between. The CDR3 length is 13 residues. CDR3 in amino acids: CASSLNAQLETFF. The CDR3 nucleotides read TGTGCCAGCAGTTTAAATGCGCAACTCGAGACTTTCTTT.

The chain has TRBV7-8 and TRBJ1-4, with TRBD1 matching over 9 bases. The CDR3 is made up of 17 amino acids. CDR1 SGHVS and CDR2 FQNEAQ come from the germline V gene. Trimming removed 5 bases from V and 8 bases from J; junction bases left unmatched: 15. This chain's CDR3 is CASSPPRLGDRVEKLFF. The DNA for the CDR3 is TGTGCCAGCAGCCCCCCCCGGTTGGGGGACAGGGTGGAAAAACTGTTTTTT.

This rearrangement joins TRBV14 to TRBJ1-3, with D unclear. There are 13 residues in the CDR3. Germline V CDR1 and CDR2: SGHDN, FVKESK. The V and J ends lost 1 base and 4 bases respectively, with 5 bases between them. The CDR3 DNA reads TGTGCCAGCAGCCAAGTTCAGGGAAACACCATATATTTT. Translated: CASSQVQGNTIYF.

The V gene is TRBV29-1, the J gene TRBJ2-5, with 9 bases matching TRBD1. Germline lookup yields CDR1 SQVTM and CDR2 ANQGSEA. V trimming: 8 bases; J trimming: 5 bases; junction bases outside the gene matches: 3. This CDR3 contains 11 residues. CDR3 loop: CSFDRGETQYF. DNA of the CDR3: TGCAGCTTCGACAGGGGGGAGACCCAGTACTTC.

The chain links TRBV5-4 to TRBJ1-4, with D hard to call. The germline CDR1 and CDR2 sequences are SGHNT and YYREEE (reference sequence). This CDR3 contains 13 residues. The V end was cut by 5 bases, the J end by 3 bases, with 8 bases between. The CDR3: CASSTRPNEKLFF. CDR3 DNA sequence: TGTGCCAGCAGTACACGGCCTAATGAAAAACTGTTTTTT. Full variable domain (missing parts from reference TRBV5-4 and TRBJ1-4): ETGVTQSPTHLIKTRGQQVTLRCSSQSGHNTVSWYQQALGQGPQFIFQYYREEENGRGNFPPRFSGLQFPNYSSELNVNALELDDSALYLCASSTRPNEKLFFGSGTQLSVL.

The genes are TRBV18 and TRBJ1-2; 9 bases are shared with TRBD1. The ends lost 6 bases at V and 2 bases at J; junction bases unmatched: 10. Germline assignment: CDR1 KGHSH and CDR2 LQKENI. This CDR3 contains 16 residues. This CDR3 is CASSPNPGQGNYGYTF. As DNA, the CDR3 is TGTGCCAGCTCCCCAAATCCGGGACAGGGAAACTATGGCTACACCTTC.